One sample yielded the 9 T cell receptor beta chains listed below, sequenced in a study of early stage breast cancer tumors (dated by TCRdb to 2017 to 2019). Libraries were constructed by the immunoSEQ multiplex PCR assay. TCRdb stores this immuneACCESS table with in-frame sequences only. Part of the clones is absent; in the studies checked, under half of the shortfall reflects unresolved V genes, and no reason is known for the rest. For this sample the table gives about 41,000 clones, of which around 73% were detected only once. The leading ten clones occupy about 7% of the sample. Sequences were obtained from blood. These receptors were collected from a person aged 45-60 years with breast cancer.

The gene calls are TRBV9 and TRBJ1-2; no clear D gene. V was cut by 0 bases and J by 2 bases, with 8 bases left in between. The CDR3 is 14 amino acids. Germline V lookup: CDR1 SGDLS, CDR2 YYNGEE. This chain's CDR3 is CASSVGQINYGYTF. CDR3 DNA sequence: TGTGCCAGCAGCGTAGGACAAATAAACTATGGCTACACCTTC.

This clone was picked up one time. This chain uses TRBV6-4 with TRBJ2-3; D possibly corresponds to TRBD2 (5 bases). The V and J ends lost 2 bases and 4 bases respectively, with 13 bases between them. The V gene's germline CDR1 is MRHNA and CDR2 SNTAGT. The CDR3 extends over 15 amino acids. The CDR3 nucleotides are TGTGCCAGCAGTGACGGCGGGCATGACGCAGATACGCAGTATTTT. As protein: CASSDGGHDADTQYF.

The rearrangement links TRBV9 to TRBJ2-7; TRBD2 is a possible D gene (5 bases). The CDR3 consists of 15 residues. Germline V gene data show CDR1 as SGDLS and CDR2 as YYNGEE. The ends were cut back, 7 bases at V and 0 bases at J, with 17 bases in the middle. In DNA form, the CDR3 reads TGTGCCAGCTCACGAGGGAGACAAAGCTCCTACGAGCAGTACGTC. Protein product: CASSRGRQSSYEQYV.

The rearrangement joins TRBV5-4 to TRBJ2-4, with 11 bases fitting TRBD2. Germline trimming cut 4 bases from V and 7 bases from J; bases unmatched to any gene: 4. Germline values: CDR1 SGHNT, CDR2 YYREEE (reference sequence). The CDR3 runs 14 residues. This chain's CDR3 is CASSLGTSGNIQYF. The CDR3 DNA is TGTGCCAGCAGCCTAGGGACTAGCGGCAACATTCAGTACTTC.

This chain links TRBV7-3 with TRBJ2-2, with 8 positions matching TRBD1. J lost 5 bases, V lost 4 bases, and 6 bases had no gene match. The CDR3 is made up of 15 amino acids. CDR1 is SGHTA, CDR2 FQGTGA, per germline. The CDR3 is CASSSQGAGTGELFF. The CDR3 DNA reads as TGTGCCAGCAGCTCCCAGGGGGCTGGGACCGGGGAGCTGTTTTTT.

The V gene is TRBV7-6, the J gene TRBJ2-2; D ambiguous. Deletions cut 2 bases from V and 2 bases from J, with 9 bases between. Germline V gives CDR1 SGHVS, CDR2 FNYEAQ. The CDR3 totals 15 residues. The DNA for the CDR3 is TGTGCCAGCAGCTTACGGTCGGGTAACACCGGGGAGCTGTTTTTT. It translates to CASSLRSGNTGELFF.

This clone has a handful of counts. The genes are TRBV13 and TRBJ1-2, with D perhaps matching TRBD1 (5 bases). With 7 bases removed from V and 4 bases from J, the gap between germline ends came to 16 bases. The CDR3 loop spans 14 amino acids. The germline gives CDR1 PRHDT, CDR2 FYEKMQ (reference sequence). CDR3 residues: CASTLGRGIYGYTF. CDR3 bases: TGTGCCAGCACCCTCGGGAGGGGCATCTATGGCTACACCTTC. The whole variable domain, remainder taken from reference TRBV13 and TRBJ1-2, is AAGVIQSPRHLIKEKRETATLKCYPIPRHDTVYWYQQGPGQDPQFLISFYEKMQSDKGSIPDRFSAQQFSDYHSELNMSSLELGDSALYFCASTLGRGIYGYTFGSGTRLTVV.

Only one count was recorded for this clone. This sequence joins TRBV30 and TRBJ1-3; 7 bases match TRBD1. This CDR3 has 13 amino acids. Germline trimming cut 5 bases from V and 4 bases from J; bases unmatched to any gene: 5. Germline CDR1 GTSNPN, CDR2 SVGIG (reference sequence). CDR3 in amino acids: CAWRQGYGNTIYF. CDR3 bases: TGTGCCTGGCGACAGGGTTACGGAAACACCATATATTTT. The complete variable domain, with remaining parts taken from reference TRBV30 and TRBJ1-3, reads SQTIHQWPATLVQPVGSPLSLECTVEGTSNPNLYWYRQAAGRGLQLLFYSVGIGQISSEVPQNLSASRPQDRQFILSSKKLLLSDSGFYLCAWRQGYGNTIYFGEGSWLTVV.

This clone was recorded once. The CDR3 reads CASSPISLESVPGANVLTF. The DNA for the CDR3 is TGTGCCAGCTCACCAATCTCCCTGGAGTCCGTCCCCGGGGCCAACGTCCTGACTTTC. J is TRBJ2-6 and V is TRBV18; no clear D gene. CDR1 and CDR2 from the germline V gene are KGHSH and LQKENI. This CDR3 has 19 amino acids. V shed 2 bases and J shed 4 bases, with 21 bases lying between them.